This section outlines one T cell receptor beta chain sequence together with its context. Its antigen is unknown. Described treatment: about 20 received Ad26.COV2.S at low or high dose, single or two shots; about 5 received placebo; per-sample allocation not given. Specimen acquisition occurred on day 63 following the initial vaccine or placebo injection. Ad26 vector vaccine expressed Wuhan-strain SARS-CoV-2 spike. V lost 6 bases, J lost 4 bases, and 8 bases stayed unmatched. This CDR3 is 14 amino acids long. Germline-derived CDR1 and CDR2 are MDHEN and SYDVKM. The method was immunoSEQ multiplex PCR; TCRdb's version includes in-frame clones alone and lacks a portion of them. The sample records roughly 700,000 clones, 89% being singletons. These data come from a study of Ad26.COV2.S vaccination and SARS-CoV-2 variants. About the study: Intramuscularly, Ad26.COV2.S was given either once or twice, 56 days apart.

General study results and limits: Placebo recipients had lower spike-specific TCR breadth than vaccine recipients. From the TCR breadth and depth analyses, total T cell responses may have been underestimated.

The TCR comes from a person between 18 and 65 years old who received the Ad26.COV2.S COVID-19 vaccine or a placebo. This chain links TRBV28 with TRBJ1-1; TRBD1 aligns across 7 bases. This specimen consisted of peripheral blood, obtained in a trial of Ad26.COV2.S vaccine versus placebo. Written as DNA, the CDR3 is TGTGCCAGCAGCCAGCCGGACAGGCGCACTGAAGCTTTCTTT. It is translated as CASSQPDRRTEAFF.